This T cell receptor beta chain is drawn from a study of blood T cell repertoires in COVID-19. Turning to the study itself: Some COVID-19 samples were acute and others convalescent; all came from the United States, Italy and Spain. The analysed material was cDNA or gDNA that came from T cells, B-cell-depleted T cells, or PBMCs.

CDR1 and CDR2 (germline): SGHKS, YYEKEE (reference sequence). This CDR3 has 15 amino acids. The V gene end was trimmed by 4 bases and the J gene end by 7 bases; junction bases not matched to a gene: 8. As handled by the study authors: Reference gene primers were amplified, and this amplification served to estimate nucleated cell counts. TCRdb keeps only in-frame clones here, not all; method: immunoSEQ multiplex PCR. V and J calls and clone size come straight from that table; D and trimming were deduced from the DNA. This table holds 65,000 to 70,000 clones, less than 85% found once. Material: peripheral blood. The receptor was isolated from an elderly man with active COVID-19. The V call is TRBV5-5, the J call TRBJ1-5; TRBD1 matches at 10 bases. The CDR3 loop reads CASSLDRGLRQPQHF. In DNA, the CDR3 is TGTGCCAGCAGCCTCGACAGGGGGCTTAGACAGCCCCAGCATTTT. The full variable domain, with the rest looked up from reference TRBV5-5 and TRBJ1-5, is DAGVTQSPTHLIKTRGQQVTLRCSPISGHKSVSWYQQVLGQGPQFIFQYYEKEERGRGNFPDRFSARQFPNYSSELNVNALLLGDSALYLCASSLDRGLRQPQHFGDGTRLSIL.